The 18 T cell receptor beta chains listed next were all sequenced from one sample in a study of blood T cell repertoires in COVID-19 (TCRdb year 2020). Library prep was done by the immunoSEQ multiplex PCR assay. TCRdb's version of the immuneACCESS table is confined to in-frame rearrangements and falls short of the full clone set. An unresolved V gene accounts for under half of the shortfall where checked; the remainder is of unknown origin. The sample data list around 140,000 clones, and roughly 80% of these were observed just once. The ten largest clonotypes hold 6% of the sample. The material sequenced was PBMCs or T cells enriched from blood (not recorded which). All receptors derive from a woman in her fifties or sixties who had recovered from COVID-19.

V usage is TRBV28 and J usage is TRBJ2-7; TRBD1 matches 9 bases. This CDR3 is built from 12 residues. CDR1 MDHEN and CDR2 SYDVKM come from the germline V gene. V lost 5 bases and J lost 4; bases outside the gene matches: 0. The CDR3 bases are TGTGCCAGCAGTGGGACAGGGTACGAGCAGTACGTC. Protein product: CASSGTGYEQYV.

The genes are TRBV12-3 or TRBV12-4 and TRBJ2-7, with no clear D. This CDR3 has 12 residues. Trimming cost V 5 bases and J 5 bases, with 10 bases left between them. The CDR3 reads CASSLFSDEQYF. CDR3 sequence (DNA): TGTGCCAGCAGTCTTTTTTCAGACGAGCAGTACTTC.

This clone has a handful of counts. Different DNA sequences within this sample yield the same CDR3. This rearrangement joins TRBV5-1 to TRBJ1-1; 8 bases agree with TRBD1. Germline V CDR1 and CDR2: SGHRS, YFSETQ. The CDR3 has 13 amino acids. V shed 3 bases, J shed 4 bases, and the junction held 2 bases outside the gene matches. As DNA, the CDR3 is TGCGCCAGCAGCTACACAGGGGGCACTGAAGCTTTCTTT. Translating it yields CASSYTGGTEAFF.

J is TRBJ2-3 and V is TRBV3-1 (or the pseudogene TRBV3-2); D call uncertain. CDR1 and CDR2 from the germline V gene are LGHDT and YNNKEL (reference sequence). Trimming removed 4 bases at V and 3 bases at J, with 8 bases between. CDR3 size: 13 residues. The CDR3 spells CASSPLRTDTQYF. CDR3 nucleotides: TGTGCCAGCAGCCCCTTGAGAACAGATACGCAGTATTTT.

This clone has just a few counts. The rearrangement uses TRBV4-2 and TRBJ1-3, with D hard to call. From germline, CDR1 is LGHNA and CDR2 YNFKEQ. The CDR3 length is 14 residues. V was cut by 0 bases and J by 5 bases, with 8 bases left in between. The CDR3 loop is CASSQDGPRNTIYF. DNA of the CDR3: TGTGCCAGCAGCCAAGATGGGCCGCGAAACACCATATATTTT.

The sample holds one count of this clone. The chain is built from TRBV21-1 and TRBJ2-4; the table's D call of TRBD1 was not tested on the DNA. TRBV21-1 represents a pseudogene. This CDR3 has 17 residues. CDR3 loop: CASSNSRQLLAKNIQYF. The CDR3 nucleotides are TGTGCCAGCAGCAACTCTCGACAGTTACTAGCCAAAAACATTCAGTACTTC.

The genes are TRBV14 and TRBJ2-5; perhaps TRBD1 as D (6 bases). V dropped 1 base and J dropped 5 bases, with 11 bases sitting between them. The germline gives CDR1 SGHDN, CDR2 FVKESK. The CDR3 has 14 amino acids. CDR3 region: CASSQVMGAETQYF. In DNA, the CDR3 is TGTGCCAGCAGCCAAGTGATGGGGGCCGAGACCCAGTACTTC.

The chain has TRBV28 and TRBJ1-4, with D perhaps TRBD1 (5 bases). Trimming removed 1 base at V and 3 bases at J, with 21 bases between. Germline CDR1 MDHEN, CDR2 SYDVKM. This CDR3 is 19 amino acids long. The DNA for the CDR3 is TGTGCCAGCAGTTTATCCTTCGGACACCCCTCCGGGCCTAATGAAAAACTGTTTTTT. As protein: CASSLSFGHPSGPNEKLFF.

The chain has TRBV18 and TRBJ2-7, with 9 bases that match TRBD1. From germline, CDR1 is KGHSH and CDR2 LQKENI. The CDR3 spans 15 residues. The J segment lost 0 bases and the V segment lost 1 base, leaving 1 base of the junction unmatched. This CDR3 is CASSPRTGVSYEQYF. The CDR3 coding sequence is TGTGCCAGCTCACCACGGACAGGGGTCTCCTACGAGCAGTACTTC.

The V call is TRBV6-1, the J call TRBJ2-7, with 9 bases fitting TRBD1. There are 15 residues in the CDR3. CDR1 and CDR2 from the germline V gene are MNHNS and SASEGT. With 3 bases clipped from V and 7 bases from J, the junction kept 10 bases outside the gene matches. CDR3 in DNA: TGTGCCAGCAGTGACCCCAGGACAGGGGAGAGGGAGCAGTACGTC. Translation gives CASSDPRTGEREQYV.

This rearrangement joins TRBV5-1 to TRBJ1-1; no firm D call. The ends were cut back, 4 bases at V and 1 base at J, with 14 bases in the middle. CDR1 and CDR2 (germline): SGHRS, YFSETQ. The CDR3 length is 15 residues. CDR3 residues: CASSLGSIWNTEAFF. The DNA of the CDR3 is TGCGCCAGCAGCCTAGGAAGCATTTGGAACACTGAAGCTTTCTTT.

The chain has TRBV4-2 and TRBJ1-2, with D unresolved. CDR3 length: 12 residues. V shed 4 bases and J shed 6 bases, with 9 bases lying between them. Germline CDR1 is LGHNA and CDR2 is YNFKEQ. In DNA, the CDR3 is TGTGCCAGCAGCCCACACGAGGATGGCTACACCTTC. This codes for CASSPHEDGYTF.

This clone was counted only a few times. The V call is TRBV28, the J call TRBJ2-2; D gene unclear. Germline lookup yields CDR1 MDHEN and CDR2 SYDVKM. This CDR3 spans 18 amino acids. V lost 6 bases, J lost 0 bases, and 20 bases lay in between. CDR3 sequence: CASSFVPHSFANTGELFF. CDR3 DNA sequence: TGTGCCAGCAGCTTCGTTCCCCACAGCTTCGCGAACACCGGGGAGCTGTTTTTT.

The V call is TRBV28, the J call TRBJ1-1, with TRBD1 matching over 10 bases. The J segment lost 3 bases and the V segment lost 8 bases, leaving 3 bases of the junction unmatched. The CDR3 is 13 residues long. Germline V gene lookup returns CDR1 MDHEN and CDR2 SYDVKM. DNA for the CDR3: TGTGCCAGCCTCGGGACAGGGGACACTGAAGCTTTCTTT. Protein: CASLGTGDTEAFF. The complete variable domain, with remaining parts taken from reference TRBV28 and TRBJ1-1, reads DVKVTQSSRYLVKRTGEKVFLECVQDMDHENMFWYRQDPGLGLRLIYFSYDVKMKEKGDIPEGYSVSREKKERFSLILESASTNQTSMYLCASLGTGDTEAFFGQGTRLTVV.

This rearrangement joins TRBV6-6 to TRBJ1-2; D may be TRBD1 (6 bases). V lost 6 bases to trimming and J lost 8 bases, with 22 bases between them. The V gene's germline CDR1 is MNHNY and CDR2 SVGAGI (reference sequence). The CDR3 runs 15 residues. The CDR3 DNA reads TGTGCCAGCAGACCCTCGGACAGCGACCTCGCCGGCTACACCTTC. Its translation is CASRPSDSDLAGYTF.

This chain uses TRBV15 with TRBJ1-2; D gene uncertain. Germline V CDR1 and CDR2: LNHNV, YYDKDF (reference sequence). Trimming stripped 0 bases from V and 0 bases from J, with 8 bases between. This CDR3 contains 15 residues. The DNA of the CDR3 is TGTGCCACCAGCAGAGATGAGATAGCTAACTATGGCTACACCTTC. Translation: CATSRDEIANYGYTF. The full variable domain, completed using reference TRBV15 and TRBJ1-2, is DAMVIQNPRYQVTQFGKPVTLSCSQTLNHNVMYWYQQKSSQAPKLLFHYYDKDFNNEADTPDNFQSRRPNTSFCFLDIRSPGLGDTAMYLCATSRDEIANYGYTFGSGTRLTVV.

The V gene is TRBV29-1, the J gene TRBJ2-3, with 7 bases that match TRBD2. The length of the CDR3 is 15 residues. Germline V gene lookup returns CDR1 SQVTM and CDR2 ANQGSEA. The trim removed 5 bases at V and 1 base at J, leaving 9 bases unmatched. The CDR3 coding sequence is TGCAGCGTTCTTATAGCGGGCCCCGGCACAGATACGCAGTATTTT. Translating it yields CSVLIAGPGTDTQYF.

By share, this clone counts as medium-sized. The chain links TRBV12-3 or TRBV12-4 to TRBJ1-5, with D possibly TRBD1 on 5 matching bases. CDR3 length: 13 amino acids. The ends were cut back, 3 bases at V and 10 bases at J, with 13 bases in the middle. CDR3 protein: CASSFGGFGPQHF. The DNA of the CDR3 is TGTGCCAGCAGTTTCGGGGGGTTTGGACCCCAGCATTTT.